Here is one T cell receptor (beta chain) with its context. The sample comes from a study of blood T cell repertoires in COVID-19. Study summary: Nucleic acid was either cDNA or gDNA, and it came from T cells, B-cell-depleted T cells, or PBMCs.

Clinical histories supplied by participants themselves formed the basis of cohort assignment. Clones were sequenced by immunoSEQ multiplex PCR, and TCRdb holds only the in-frame ones, with some missing. The data contain some 380,000 clones, nearly 90% of them singletons. This sequence originates from a woman aged 40 to 50 with acute COVID-19. Sequenced sample: PBMCs or T cells enriched from blood (not recorded which).

CDR3 in DNA: TGTGCCAGCAGCAAACCCGGGACAGGGCGGTTCAACGGTGAAAAACTGTTTTTT. Translating gives CASSKPGTGRFNGEKLFF. The chain links TRBV7-9 to TRBJ1-4, with 9 nucleotides matching TRBD1. The CDR3 runs 18 residues. V lost 5 bases and J lost 7; bases outside the gene matches: 17. Germline CDR1 and CDR2: SEHNR and FQNEAQ (reference sequence).